This T cell receptor (beta chain) was documented in a study of shared clonotypes between healthy human individuals. Overall study: Three plates each covered CD4 naive and memory; CD8 naive two, CD8 memory one.

With regard to this clone: This may come from a read error, since a much larger clone is one base off. The same CDR3 can be traced to other DNA sequences in this sample.

All donors were Caucasian adults living in Nashville, Tennessee. The CDR3 runs to 13 residues. Deletions cut 1 base from V and 1 base from J, with 4 bases between. Germline CDR1 is SGHRS and CDR2 is YFSETQ. Assay: immunoSEQ multiplex PCR; the TCRdb copy retains only in-frame clones and omits some. Found here are over 2 million clones, roughly 95% of them singletons; the top ten hold 0.1% to 0.15%. This chain uses TRBV5-1 with TRBJ2-3; D call uncertain. The origin of this receptor is a young man in good health. Sequencing used naive CD4+ T cells sorted from blood. Subset specified: CD45RA+ positively selected. This CDR3 is CASSLQGTDTQYF. DNA for the CDR3: TGCGCCAGCAGCTTGCAGGGCACAGATACGCAGTATTTT.